The rows below give T cell receptor beta chains drawn from one sample of a study of T cells expressing NK-cell markers. TCRdb reprocessed the 5' RACE reads and reports one entry per CDR3 protein, with no DNA. This table holds about 30,000 distinct CDR3 sequences. The sample consisted of blood T cells: a sorted CD56 or NKG2C T cell subset, CD4+ or CD8+ T cells, or bulk PBMC T cells (not recorded which). These receptors were obtained from a woman between 18 and 75 years old in good health. CDR3s include the opening cysteine and the closing phenylalanine or tryptophan.

j_call v_call cdr3_aa
TRBJ1-2 TRBV4-1 CASSQDRGHGYTF
TRBJ1-1 TRBV7-7 CASTQGSGTEAFF
TRBJ2-5 TRBV12-3/TRBV12-4 CASNPTDGRLETQYF
TRBJ2-1 TRBV5-1 CASSTTGVVSDYNEQFF
TRBJ2-1 TRBV2 CASRGTGAHEQFF
TRBJ1-5 TRBV7-8 CASSLNPKVQPQHF
TRBJ2-1 TRBV3-1 CASSQEPGLAGGPYNEQFF
TRBJ2-3 TRBV7-6 CASSLASTTDTQYF
TRBJ2-7 TRBV9 CASSVRDNSYEQYF
TRBJ2-7 TRBV15 CATSSNTGTQSSYEQYF
TRBJ2-1 TRBV11-1 CASSSGTSGGAGRSYNEQFF
TRBJ1-1 TRBV20-1 CSARGEQDTEAFF
TRBJ1-1 TRBV12-3/TRBV12-4 CASSLGGGQGAFF
TRBJ2-7 TRBV12-3/TRBV12-4 CASSRRADRGGSYEQYF
TRBJ2-3 TRBV6-1 CASSELRDKGADTQYF
TRBJ2-2 TRBV2 CASSERRTGGELFF
TRBJ2-5 TRBV28 CASRELGETQYF
TRBJ2-3 TRBV14 CASSQMGVKADTQYF
TRBJ2-2 TRBV12-5 CASGPDRRYANTGELFF
TRBJ2-7 TRBV3-1 CASSHDRVGVYEQYF
TRBJ1-1 TRBV7-9 CASSLQQTNTEAFF
TRBJ2-7 TRBV5-1 CASSFTSGYEQYF
TRBJ2-1 TRBV3-1 CASSQVWTSDDNEQFF
TRBJ2-3 TRBV7-3 CASSAPGDTQYF
TRBJ2-2 TRBV7-6 CASSLVTAPTGELFF
TRBJ1-2 TRBV6-2/TRBV6-3 CASTTGQDNLGLYGYTF
TRBJ2-3 TRBV20-1 CRTWAPQTDTQYF
TRBJ1-1 TRBV12-3/TRBV12-4 CASSPGLNTEAFF
TRBJ2-7 TRBV5-1 CASSLRQGSGEQYF
TRBJ2-7 TRBV5-1 CASSDLLAGGPDEQYF
TRBJ2-7 TRBV5-1 CASSQTVSSYEQYF
TRBJ2-7 TRBV4-1 CASSDRGKDEQYF
TRBJ1-4 TRBV12-3/TRBV12-4 CASRSTGTDNEKLFF